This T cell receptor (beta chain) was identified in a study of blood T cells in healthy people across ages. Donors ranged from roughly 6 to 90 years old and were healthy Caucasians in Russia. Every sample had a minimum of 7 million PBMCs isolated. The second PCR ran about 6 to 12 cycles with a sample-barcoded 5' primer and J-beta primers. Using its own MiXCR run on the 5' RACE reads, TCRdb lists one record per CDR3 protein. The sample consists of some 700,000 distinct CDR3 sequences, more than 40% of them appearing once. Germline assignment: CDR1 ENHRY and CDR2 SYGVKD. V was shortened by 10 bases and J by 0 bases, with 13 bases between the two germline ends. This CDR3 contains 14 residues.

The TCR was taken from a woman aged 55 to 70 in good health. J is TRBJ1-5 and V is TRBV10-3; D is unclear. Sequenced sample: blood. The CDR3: CASSPRSSNQPQHF. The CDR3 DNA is TGTGCCAGCAGCCCTAGAAGTAGCAATCAGCCCCAGCATTTT.